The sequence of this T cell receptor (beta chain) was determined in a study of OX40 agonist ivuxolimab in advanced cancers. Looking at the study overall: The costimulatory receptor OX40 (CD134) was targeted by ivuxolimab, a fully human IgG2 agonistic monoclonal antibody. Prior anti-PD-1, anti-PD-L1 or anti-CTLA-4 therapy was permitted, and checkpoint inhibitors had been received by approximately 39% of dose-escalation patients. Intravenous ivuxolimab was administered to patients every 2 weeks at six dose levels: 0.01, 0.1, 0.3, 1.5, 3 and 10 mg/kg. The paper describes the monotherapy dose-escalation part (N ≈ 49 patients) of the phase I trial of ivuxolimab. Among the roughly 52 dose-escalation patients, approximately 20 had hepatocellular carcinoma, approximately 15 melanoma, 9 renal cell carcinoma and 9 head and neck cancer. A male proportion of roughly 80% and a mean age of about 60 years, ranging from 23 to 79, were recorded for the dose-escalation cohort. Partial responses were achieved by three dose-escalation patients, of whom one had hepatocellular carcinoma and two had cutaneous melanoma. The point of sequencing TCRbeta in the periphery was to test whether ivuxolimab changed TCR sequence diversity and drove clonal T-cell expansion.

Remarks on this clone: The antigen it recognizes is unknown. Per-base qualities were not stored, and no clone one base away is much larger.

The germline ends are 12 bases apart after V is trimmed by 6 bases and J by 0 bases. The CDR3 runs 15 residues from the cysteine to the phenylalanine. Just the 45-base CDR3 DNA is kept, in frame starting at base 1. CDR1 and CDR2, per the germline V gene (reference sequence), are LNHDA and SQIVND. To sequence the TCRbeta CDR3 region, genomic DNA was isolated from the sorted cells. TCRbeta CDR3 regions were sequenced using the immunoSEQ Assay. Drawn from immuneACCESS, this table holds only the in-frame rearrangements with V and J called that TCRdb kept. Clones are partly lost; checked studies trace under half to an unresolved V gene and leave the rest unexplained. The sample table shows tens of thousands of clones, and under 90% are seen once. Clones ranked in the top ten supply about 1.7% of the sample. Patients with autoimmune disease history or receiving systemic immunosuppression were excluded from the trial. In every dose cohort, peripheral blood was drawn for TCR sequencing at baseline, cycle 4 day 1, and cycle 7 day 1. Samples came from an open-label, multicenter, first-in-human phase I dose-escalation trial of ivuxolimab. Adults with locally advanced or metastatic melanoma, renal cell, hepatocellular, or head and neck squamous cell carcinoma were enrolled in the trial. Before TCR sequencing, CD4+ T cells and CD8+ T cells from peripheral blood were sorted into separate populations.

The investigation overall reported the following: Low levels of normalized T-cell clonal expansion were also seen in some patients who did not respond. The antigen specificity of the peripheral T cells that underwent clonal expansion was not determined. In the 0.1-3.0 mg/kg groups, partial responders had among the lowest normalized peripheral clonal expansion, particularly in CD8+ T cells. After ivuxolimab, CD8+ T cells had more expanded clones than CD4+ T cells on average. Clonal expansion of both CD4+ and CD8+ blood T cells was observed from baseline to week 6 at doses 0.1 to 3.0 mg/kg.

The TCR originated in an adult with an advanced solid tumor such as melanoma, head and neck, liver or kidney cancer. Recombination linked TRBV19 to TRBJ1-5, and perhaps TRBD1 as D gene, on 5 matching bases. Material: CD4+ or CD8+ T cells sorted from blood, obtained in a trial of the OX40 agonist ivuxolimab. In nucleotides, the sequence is TGTGCCAGTAGCCGAGGCGGGGGTAGCAATCAGCCCCAGCATTTT. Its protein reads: CASSRGGGSNQPQHF.